This T cell receptor beta chain was identified in a study of T cell repertoires in aging, cancer and after chemotherapy. The overall study: Patients with chronic lymphocytic leukemia were sampled before and after fludarabine- or bendamustine-based chemotherapy. Study-level findings and limits: These repertoire data do not allow conclusions about immunological memory after chemotherapy. In cancer patients, declining TCR diversity with age involved lost richness and lost evenness.

TRB rearrangements spanning V, D and J were amplified using mixed TRB-A/B primers. TCRdb itself ran the multiplex PCR reads through MiXCR, one entry per CDR3 protein. The data show about 1,000 distinct CDR3 sequences, 28% seen once. The template was genomic DNA from peripheral blood, not RNA. Relative to its sample, this clonotype is large. Its antigen is still unknown. The CDR3 length is 13 residues. V lost 4 bases and J 7 bases, leaving 13 bases between the germline ends. Germline CDR1 is MNHEY and CDR2 is SVGAGI. The source material was blood. The chain combines TRBV6-5 with TRBJ1-1; perhaps TRBD1 as D (6 bases). The TCR sequence derives from a human donor with a blood cancer. The CDR3 reads CASSSQGGNEAFF. The CDR3 DNA reads TGTGCCAGCAGTTCACAGGGTGGTAATGAAGCTTTCTTT.